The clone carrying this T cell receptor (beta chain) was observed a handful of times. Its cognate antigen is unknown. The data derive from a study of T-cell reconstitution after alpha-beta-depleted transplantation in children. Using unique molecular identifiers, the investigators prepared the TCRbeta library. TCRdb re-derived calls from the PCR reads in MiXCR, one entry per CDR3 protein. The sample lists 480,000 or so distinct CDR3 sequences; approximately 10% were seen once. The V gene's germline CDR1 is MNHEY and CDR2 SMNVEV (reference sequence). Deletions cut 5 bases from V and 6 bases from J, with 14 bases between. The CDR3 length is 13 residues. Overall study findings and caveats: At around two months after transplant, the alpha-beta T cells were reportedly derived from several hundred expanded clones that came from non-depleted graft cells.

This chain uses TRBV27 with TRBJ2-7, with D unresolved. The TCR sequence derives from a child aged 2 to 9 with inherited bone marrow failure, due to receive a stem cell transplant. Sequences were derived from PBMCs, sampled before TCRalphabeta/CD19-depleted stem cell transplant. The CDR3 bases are TGTGCCAGCAGTCCTTACATCGAAGGCGAGCAGTACTTC. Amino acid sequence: CASSPYIEGEQYF.